This TCR beta chain was sequenced for a study of regulatory T cells in long-lasting Graves disease. Arm-PCR of CDR3 regions and iRepertoire HTBI primers were used to build TCR beta libraries. TCRdb ran MiXCR on the multiplex PCR reads and lists one entry per CDR3 protein. The data contain hundreds of thousands of distinct CDR3 sequences, approximately 23% of them singletons. With 2 bases removed from V and 0 bases from J, the gap between germline ends came to 10 bases. The CDR3 consists of 15 residues. Germline CDR1 is LGHNA and CDR2 is YSLEER. Time point given: persistent/refractory GD, antithyroid drugs over 5 years with positive TRAb. The TCR library was made from RNA extracted from PBMCs.

Specimen: peripheral blood mononuclear cells (PBMCs), collected when the disease was refractory, from a patient treated with antithyroid drugs. The chain is built from TRBV4-3 and TRBJ1-1, with unresolved D. The receptor comes from a female donor with Graves disease. The CDR3 DNA is TGCGCCAGCAGCCAATCAAAGGGATTGAACACTGAAGCTTTCTTT. It specifies CASSQSKGLNTEAFF.